Shown below are 10 T cell receptor beta chains from a single sample sequenced in a study of shared clonotypes between healthy human individuals. The assay was immunoSEQ multiplex PCR, and TCRdb's table has in-frame clones only and misses some. This repertoire shows more than 1 million clones, approximately 80% found once; its top ten account for 0.5% to 0.6%. The sequenced sample was memory CD4+ T cells from PBMCs. Subset meaning: CD45RA-negative fraction. Receptors were obtained from a man younger than 30 in good health. Some clones in this sample may be carry-over from other donors' samples.

In its sample, this clone was seen a few times. CDR3 loop: CAIQVALIGTDTQYF. The CDR3 DNA is TGTGCCATTCAAGTGGCCCTTATTGGCACAGATACGCAGTATTTT. The chain joins TRBV10-3 to TRBJ2-3; unclear D gene. Between the trimmed V and J ends, which lost 9 bases and 1 base, there was a span of 17 bases. This CDR3 has 15 residues. CDR1 ENHRY and CDR2 SYGVKD come from the germline V gene.

This clone occurred many times. The chain recombines TRBV9 with TRBJ2-1; 10 bases align to TRBD2. CDR3 length equals 15 residues. Losses at the gene ends were 3 bases for V and 5 bases for J; bases not matched to a gene: 5. Per germline, CDR1 SGDLS and CDR2 YYNGEE. CDR3 region: CASSASSGGNNEQFF. The CDR3 DNA reads as TGTGCCAGCAGCGCCTCTAGCGGGGGAAACAATGAGCAGTTCTTC.

This clone has only one observation. The chain links TRBV29-1 to TRBJ1-5; D is perhaps TRBD1 (5 bases). The CDR3 has 14 residues. CDR1 and CDR2 from the germline V gene are SQVTM and ANQGSEA. V was trimmed by 3 bases and J by 7 bases, leaving 16 bases between them. CDR3 sequence (DNA): TGCAGCGTTGATGTGGGGGGGACGGGACAGCCCCAGCATTTT. This gives the protein CSVDVGGTGQPQHF.

The V call is TRBV5-4, the J call TRBJ2-2, with 9 bases identical to TRBD1. From germline, CDR1 is SGHNT and CDR2 YYREEE (reference sequence). The CDR3 is 18 amino acids. J was trimmed by 4 bases and V by 4 bases; bases with no gene match: 14. CDR3 amino acids: CASSGGIQGALRTGELFF. CDR3 nucleotides: TGTGCCAGCAGCGGGGGGATACAGGGGGCGCTTCGCACCGGGGAGCTGTTTTTT.

V gene TRBV27 combines with J gene TRBJ1-4, with a weak D call TRBD1 (5 bases). V lost 2 bases and J lost 5, with 15 bases in between. Germline CDR1 and CDR2: MNHEY and SMNVEV (reference sequence). The CDR3 runs 16 residues. As DNA, the CDR3 is TGTGCCAGCAGTTTACGAGGGGCAGGACGGAATGAAAAACTGTTTTTT. As protein: CASSLRGAGRNEKLFF.

The chain uses TRBV30 and TRBJ2-1, with no clear D. Trimming stripped 0 bases from V and 4 bases from J, with 7 bases between. This CDR3 region has 13 residues. CDR1 and CDR2 (germline): GTSNPN, SVGIG (reference sequence). The CDR3 protein is CAWSVTVYNEQFF. For the CDR3, the DNA is TGTGCCTGGAGTGTTACAGTTTACAATGAGCAGTTCTTC.

This clone has only a few counts. The V call is TRBV29-1, the J call TRBJ1-1, with D hard to call. Germline-derived CDR1 and CDR2 are SQVTM and ANQGSEA. V gave up 4 bases and J gave up 6 bases, with 12 bases separating them. The CDR3 is made up of 12 amino acids. The CDR3 nucleotides read TGCAGCGTTGCCCGGCCCGGCGCTGAAGCTTTCTTT. Translation gives CSVARPGAEAFF.

The rearrangement links TRBV11-2 to TRBJ1-1; the D is unclear. V gave up 2 bases and J gave up 5 bases, with 12 bases separating them. The CDR3 runs 14 residues. Germline V gives CDR1 SGHAT, CDR2 FQNNGV. The CDR3 here is CASSLRGRETEAFF. The DNA for the CDR3 is TGTGCCAGCAGCTTAAGAGGGCGGGAGACTGAAGCTTTCTTT.

The genes are TRBV25-1 and TRBJ2-5; D is unclear. The DNA end favors TRBJ2-7, so the J call may be wrong. CDR3 length: 12 residues. Germline CDR1 is MGHDK and CDR2 is SYGVNS. The CDR3 sequence: CASSEQPYEQYF. The CDR3 DNA is TGTGCCAGCAGTGAACAGCCCTACGAGCAGTACTTC.

The chain carries TRBV28 and TRBJ1-2; 7 nucleotides line up with TRBD1. This CDR3 comprises 13 residues. Germline V lookup: CDR1 MDHEN, CDR2 SYDVKM. With 6 bases clipped from V and 5 bases from J, the junction kept 6 bases outside the gene matches. The CDR3 here is CASSFTGVYGYTF. The CDR3, as DNA: TGTGCCAGCAGCTTTACAGGGGTTTATGGCTACACCTTC.